Here is one T cell receptor (beta chain) with its context. Its specificity is unknown. Sequenced by immunoSEQ multiplex PCR; TCRdb stores in-frame clones only, minus some. The data contain 2,500 to 3,000 clones, about 24% of them singletons. The sample comes from a study of T cells in localized non-small cell lung cancer. Findings and caveats of the study: Uninvolved adjacent lung showed the highest T cell clonality, exceeding tumor. Out of the top 100 tumor clones, a median around 57 were seen in adjacent lung. Elevated circulating T cell density in blood was associated with longer overall survival.

V was cut by 3 bases and J by 0 bases, with 11 bases left in between. This CDR3 region has 15 residues. Germline values: CDR1 SGHNT, CDR2 YENEEA. This chain joins TRBV11-3 and TRBJ1-1, with D possibly matching TRBD1 (5 bases). This receptor was taken from a man between 40 and 69 years old with stage I lung adenocarcinoma. The sequencing used lung tumor tissue, collected before any cancer treatment. The CDR3 reads CASSFQGSLNTEAFF. CDR3 DNA: TGTGCCAGCAGCTTTCAGGGTTCCCTGAACACTGAAGCTTTCTTT. The full variable domain, rest sourced from reference TRBV11-3 and TRBJ1-1, is EAGVVQSPRYKIIEKKQPVAFWCNPISGHNTLYWYLQNLGQGPELLIRYENEEAVDDSQLPKDRFSAERLKGVDSTLKIQPAELGDSAVYLCASSFQGSLNTEAFFGQGTRLTVV.